Sequencing of this T cell receptor (beta chain) was carried out in a study of immune evolution from preneoplasia to lung adenocarcinoma. Produced via immunoSEQ multiplex PCR; TCRdb's table is partial and in-frame only. Among some 9,900 clones listed, around 78% were seen once. The CDR3 sequence is 13 residues long. With 7 bases clipped from V and 4 bases from J, the junction kept 4 bases outside the gene matches. In germline, CDR1 is SNHLY, CDR2 FYNNEI. The TCR was taken from a person aged 70 to 85 with lung adenocarcinoma. The sample consisted of FFPE minimally invasive lung adenocarcinoma tissue. V gene TRBV2 combines with J gene TRBJ1-2; 9 bases agree with TRBD1. The CDR3 here is CASNGQGTYGYTF. The CDR3 DNA follows: TGTGCCAGCAACGGACAGGGGACCTATGGCTACACCTTC.